Many counts were recorded for the clone carrying this TCR beta chain. Its specificity is not known. A universal primer site came from template switching; cDNA carried unique molecular identifiers. TCRdb redid the calling of the 5' RACE reads with MiXCR, one entry per CDR3 protein. The sample comprises over 500,000 distinct CDR3 sequences, approximately 22% of which are singletons, and about 0.99% rests with the top ten. The sample originates from a study of identical twins. Study-level findings and limits: Insertions were reduced in abundant cord blood beta clonotypes but not in memory repertoires.

Trimming took off 0 bases at V and 1 base at J, with 10 bases between the two ends. CDR1 and CDR2 (germline): LNHNV, YYDKDF (reference sequence). The CDR3 extends over 16 amino acids. A further study also used this sample, focusing on T cells expressing NK-cell markers. Per that study: Seven HCMV-seropositive donors and one seronegative donor made up the eight sequenced donors.

The chain combines TRBV15 with TRBJ2-1; no clear D gene. The TCR comes from a woman aged 18-29 years in good health. Sequencing was carried out using CD4+ T cells sorted from blood. The DNA for the CDR3 is TGTGCCACCAGCAGAGACTATAGCCCGTCCTACAATGAGCAGTTCTTC. Its protein is CATSRDYSPSYNEQFF.